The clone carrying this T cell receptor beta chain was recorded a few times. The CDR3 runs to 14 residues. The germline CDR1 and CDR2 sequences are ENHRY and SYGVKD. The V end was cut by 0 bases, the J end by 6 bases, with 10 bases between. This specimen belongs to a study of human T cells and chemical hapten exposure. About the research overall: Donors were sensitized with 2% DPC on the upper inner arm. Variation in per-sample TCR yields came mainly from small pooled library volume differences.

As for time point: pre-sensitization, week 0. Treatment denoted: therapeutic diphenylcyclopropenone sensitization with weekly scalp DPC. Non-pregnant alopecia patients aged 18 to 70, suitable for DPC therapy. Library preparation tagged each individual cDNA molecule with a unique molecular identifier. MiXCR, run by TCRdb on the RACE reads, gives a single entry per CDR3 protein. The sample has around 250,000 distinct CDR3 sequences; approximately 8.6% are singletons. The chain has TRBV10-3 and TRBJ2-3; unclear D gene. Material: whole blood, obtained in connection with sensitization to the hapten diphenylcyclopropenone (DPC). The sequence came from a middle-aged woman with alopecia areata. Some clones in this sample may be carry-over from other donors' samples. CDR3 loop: CAISESAGTDTQYF. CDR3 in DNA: TGTGCCATCAGTGAGTCGGCAGGTACCGATACGCAGTATTTT.